The 15 T cell receptor beta chains given below trace back to one sample, sequenced in a study of regulatory T cells in long-lasting Graves disease. Through Arm-PCR of CDR3 regions and iRepertoire HTBI primers, TCR beta libraries were built. One entry per CDR3 protein results from TCRdb running MiXCR on the multiplex PCR reads. The top ten hold 15% to 20% of the sample, which has hundreds of thousands of distinct CDR3 sequences, around 17% seen once. Sample time point: newly diagnosed GD, antithyroid drugs for less than 3 months. Following extraction of RNA from PBMCs, that RNA was used to make the TCR library. This same sample was also taken into another study, of T cells in Graves' hyperthyroidism and ophthalmopathy.

Sequenced material: peripheral blood mononuclear cells (PBMCs), taken at new diagnosis, from a patient treated with antithyroid drugs. These receptors were collected from a woman aged 25 to 39 with Graves disease.

V gene TRBV2 combines with J gene TRBJ1-1; no firm D call. Germline CDR1 is SNHLY and CDR2 is FYNNEI. This CDR3 is built from 15 residues. Trimming left V 3 bases short and J 3 bases short, with 14 bases between. In DNA, the CDR3 is TGTGCCAGCAGTGATGCAGTACCCGGGGACACTGAAGCTTTCTTT. It yields the protein CASSDAVPGDTEAFF.

This clonotype was counted ten times or more. The V gene is TRBV28, the J gene TRBJ2-3, with D possibly being TRBD2 (6 bases). The CDR3 runs to 10 residues. Trimming took 11 bases from V and 6 from J, leaving 9 bases between them. Looked up from germline, CDR1 is MDHEN and CDR2 is SYDVKM. CDR3 nucleotides: TGTGCCGGAGGGCGGGATACGCAGTATTTT. The encoded protein is CAGGRDTQYF.

The chain recombines TRBV28 with TRBJ1-4; TRBD1 agrees at 7 bases. Trimming at V came to 0 bases and at J to 6 bases, leaving 1 base not matched to a gene. The CDR3 sequence is 14 residues long. Germline V gives CDR1 MDHEN, CDR2 SYDVKM. The CDR3 DNA follows: TGTGCCAGCAGTTTATGGGGGACAGATGAAAAACTGTTTTTT. This sequence encodes CASSLWGTDEKLFF. The whole variable domain, remainder taken from reference TRBV28 and TRBJ1-4, is DVKVTQSSRYLVKRTGEKVFLECVQDMDHENMFWYRQDPGLGLRLIYFSYDVKMKEKGDIPEGYSVSREKKERFSLILESASTNQTSMYLCASSLWGTDEKLFFGSGTQLSVL.

The chain carries TRBV19 and TRBJ1-1; 8 positions match TRBD1. V lost 10 bases and J lost 6; bases outside the gene matches: 7. CDR3 length: 12 residues. Looked up from germline, CDR1 is LNHDA and CDR2 is SQIVND (reference sequence). The CDR3 DNA reads TGTGCCACTCGGACAGGGAGCTCTGAAGCTTTCTTT. It yields the protein CATRTGSSEAFF.

J is TRBJ2-5 and V is TRBV10-2; no firm D call. Germline CDR1 reads WSHSY; CDR2 reads SAAADI. The CDR3 totals 13 residues. The V end was cut by 7 bases, the J end by 1 base, with 10 bases between. Written as DNA, the CDR3 is TGCGCCAGCACTAGGAACAGCCAAGAGACCCAGTACTTC. Protein: CASTRNSQETQYF.

This clonotype has ten or more counts. The V call is TRBV27, the J call TRBJ2-3; TRBD2 is a possible D gene (5 bases). Germline loops: CDR1 MNHEY, CDR2 SMNVEV (reference sequence). The CDR3 extends over 16 amino acids. Trimming shortened V by 5 bases and J by 6 bases, and 21 bases separated the two germline ends. Here the CDR3 DNA reads TGTGCCAGCAGTGTCTCGGGGTCGAGGGCGTTGGATACGCAGTATTTT. Amino acids: CASSVSGSRALDTQYF.

This clonotype has a handful of counts. This chain joins TRBV11-2 and TRBJ2-2; D call uncertain. V lost 4 bases and J 3 bases, leaving 15 bases between the germline ends. CDR1 is SGHAT and CDR2 is FQNNGV in the germline V gene. The CDR3 has 16 residues. The CDR3 DNA is TGTGCCAGCAGCTCCGCCCACGGAACCGACACCGGGGAGCTGTTTTTT. This codes for CASSSAHGTDTGELFF. Based on the CDR3 plus reference TRBV11-2 and TRBJ2-2, the full variable domain is EAGVAQSPRYKIIEKRQSVAFWCNPISGHATLYWYQQILGQGPKLLIQFQNNGVVDDSQLPKDRFSAERLKGVDSTLKIQPAKLEDSAVYLCASSSAHGTDTGELFFGEGSRLTVL.

Many counts were recorded for this clonotype. The chain has TRBV29-1 and TRBJ2-5; 8 nucleotides align to TRBD2. CDR1 and CDR2 (germline): SQVTM, ANQGSEA. With 3 bases clipped from V and 6 bases from J, the junction kept 3 bases outside the gene matches. This CDR3 is built from 12 residues. The CDR3 region is CSVDSGTKTQYF. The CDR3 nucleotides read TGCAGCGTTGATAGCGGGACAAAGACCCAGTACTTC.

This clonotype was observed a few times. The chain links TRBV19 to TRBJ2-1; 12 bases align to TRBD2. The V and J ends lost 6 bases and 9 bases, in that order; junction bases with no gene match: 9. Germline-derived CDR1 and CDR2 are LNHDA and SQIVND (reference sequence). The CDR3 consists of 15 residues. The CDR3 DNA reads as TGTGCCAGTAGGACTAGCGGGAGAATGTTCACTGAGCAGTTCTTC. It codes for CASRTSGRMFTEQFF.

There are many counts of this clonotype. The chain is built from TRBV15 and TRBJ2-1; the match to TRBD2 covers 12 bases. This CDR3 comprises 17 residues. From germline, CDR1 is LNHNV and CDR2 YYDKDF (reference sequence). V dropped 4 bases and J dropped 7; count of bases not matched to a gene: 11. In DNA form, the CDR3 reads TGTGCCACCAGCACGAAATTACTAGCGGGAGGTATTAATGAGCAGTTCTTC. Amino acid sequence: CATSTKLLAGGINEQFF.

This chain links TRBV2 with TRBJ2-2, with unresolved D. Germline V gene data show CDR1 as SNHLY and CDR2 as FYNNEI. This CDR3 is built from 14 residues. Trimming removed 2 bases at V and 5 bases at J, with 9 bases between. The CDR3 protein is CASSESRVTGELFF. As DNA, the CDR3 is TGTGCCAGCAGTGAATCCCGGGTAACCGGGGAGCTGTTTTTT.

This clonotype has more than one count but fewer than ten. The V and J genes are TRBV28 and TRBJ1-3; possibly TRBD1 for D (5 bases). The germline gives CDR1 MDHEN, CDR2 SYDVKM. The CDR3 spans 15 residues. V was clipped by 6 bases and J by 3 bases, with 15 bases between them. The CDR3 protein is CASSWGGGGGNTIYF. The CDR3 nucleotides are TGTGCCAGCAGCTGGGGGGGAGGTGGTGGAAACACCATATATTTT.

This clonotype was recorded many times. The chain links TRBV28 to TRBJ1-6; 8 bases align to TRBD1. The V gene's germline CDR1 is MDHEN and CDR2 SYDVKM. J lost 7 bases, V lost 5 bases, and 7 bases had no gene match. This CDR3 is built from 15 residues. This chain's CDR3 is CASSPSDRDNSPLHF. The DNA of the CDR3 is TGTGCCAGCAGTCCCTCGGACAGGGACAATTCACCCCTCCACTTT.

The genes are TRBV5-1 and TRBJ2-3; D might be TRBD2 (5 bases). Germline CDR1 SGHRS, CDR2 YFSETQ. The CDR3 contains 16 residues. The V end lost 2 bases, the J end lost 0 bases, and 13 bases lay between the germline ends. DNA of the CDR3: TGCGCCAGCAGCTTCGGACTGGTGTCTAGCACAGATACGCAGTATTTT. This gives the protein CASSFGLVSSTDTQYF.

This clonotype was picked up a small number of times. The gene calls are TRBV10-3 and TRBJ2-1; 7 bases line up with TRBD1. Trimming took 7 bases from V and 5 from J; bases not matched to a gene: 5. The CDR3 loop spans 13 amino acids. Germline V gene sequence: CDR1 ENHRY, CDR2 SYGVKD. This CDR3 reads CAITGDSDNEQFF. The CDR3 nucleotides are TGTGCCATCACAGGGGACAGCGACAATGAGCAGTTCTTC.